These 23 T cell receptor beta chains were all obtained from the same sample, sequenced in a study of blood T cells in healthy people across ages (dated by TCRdb to about 2015). Library prep was done by 5' RACE. Sequencing instrument: Illumina HiSeq 2500. A second about 7 to 12 cycle PCR used a sample-barcoded 5' primer and a J-beta primer mix. Through fastp at Q25 and MiXCR, TCRdb rebuilt clones from the public reads, retaining in-frame beta chains. Rows with a matching CDR3 protein are joined into one entry that keeps the most common DNA and genes. In this sample the table shows about 1,400,000 distinct CDR3 sequences, approximately 59% of which occur a single time. 6.5% to 8.5% of the sample is in the top ten clones. The sequenced sample consisted of blood. The receptors come from a man between 18 and 29 years old in good health.

The chain couples TRBV29-1 to TRBJ2-1, with D perhaps matching TRBD1 or TRBD2 (5 bases each). The CDR3 runs to 15 residues. Germline CDR1 is SQVTM and CDR2 is ANQGSEA. V was pared by 0 bases and J by 6 bases, with 15 bases between. The CDR3 region has the DNA TGCAGCGTTGAAGATCGAGGGGACCCGGGCAATGAGCAGTTCTTC. Amino acid sequence: CSVEDRGDPGNEQFF.

The chain is built from TRBV5-6 and TRBJ2-1; a possible D gene is TRBD1 (5 bases). V lost 6 bases to trimming and J lost 10 bases, with 17 bases between them. The CDR3 runs to 13 residues. Germline lookup yields CDR1 SGHDT and CDR2 YYEEEE. CDR3 sequence (DNA): TGTGCCAGCAACCAGGGCAGGATGGGGGAGCAGTTCTTC. It specifies CASNQGRMGEQFF.

The chain employs TRBV4-1 and TRBJ2-5; D possibly corresponds to TRBD2 (6 bases). The germline CDR1 and CDR2 sequences are MGHRA and YSYEKL. The length of the CDR3 is 16 residues. V was clipped by 1 base and J by 4 bases, with 16 bases between them. For the CDR3, the DNA is TGCGCCAGCAGCCAAGTCACGGGGCTGGAGGGAGAGACCCAGTACTTC. Translation: CASSQVTGLEGETQYF.

This sequence joins TRBV12-3 or TRBV12-4 and TRBJ2-5; 7 bases line up with TRBD1. The end of the DNA fits TRBJ2-7 better, so the J call may be wrong. The CDR3 is made up of 16 amino acids. The CDR3 DNA reads TGTGCCAGCAGTTTAAAAAGGACAGGTCGAGCCTACGAGCAGTACTTC. It is translated as CASSLKRTGRAYEQYF.

The rearrangement uses TRBV20-1 and TRBJ2-5; 8 bases line up with TRBD2. The V and J ends lost 0 bases and 11 bases, in that order; junction bases with no gene match: 11. CDR1 DFQATT and CDR2 SNEGSKA come from the germline V gene (reference sequence). The CDR3 covers 14 residues. The CDR3 loop reads CSARETSGSREQYF. DNA for the CDR3: TGCAGTGCTAGAGAAACGAGCGGGAGTCGTGAGCAGTACTTC.

CDR3 sequence (DNA): TGTGCCAGCATGGGACAGGGAGCGTACGAGCAGTACTTC. It yields the protein CASMGQGAYEQYF. The chain employs TRBV27 and TRBJ2-7, with 9 bases fitting TRBD1. The J segment lost 4 bases and the V segment lost 7 bases, leaving 5 bases of the junction unmatched. This CDR3 has 13 residues. Germline CDR1 is MNHEY and CDR2 is SMNVEV (reference sequence).

This clonotype appeared a single time. The chain joins TRBV20-1 to TRBJ2-7; maybe TRBD1 (5 bases). The CDR3 has 15 amino acids. Germline CDR1 reads DFQATT; CDR2 reads SNEGSKA (reference sequence). Trimming pared 1 base from V and 0 bases from J, leaving 13 bases between. The CDR3 nucleotides are TGCAGTGCTAGAGCAGGACACCGTCCCTCCTACGAGCAGTACTTC. Translation: CSARAGHRPSYEQYF.

This clonotype was observed a handful of times. The V and J genes are TRBV12-3 or TRBV12-4 and TRBJ2-1; TRBD2 might be the D (6 bases). CDR3 length: 16 residues. V lost 0 bases, J lost 4 bases, and 13 bases lay in between. CDR3 in amino acids: CASSLAVSGRYNEQFF. CDR3 nucleotide sequence: TGTGCCAGCAGTTTAGCGGTTAGCGGAAGATACAATGAGCAGTTCTTC.

The J gene is TRBJ2-3, the V gene TRBV4-1, with 11 bases lining up with TRBD2. V gave up 3 bases and J gave up 0 bases; unmatched junction bases: 2. The CDR3 totals 16 residues. Germline V gives CDR1 MGHRA, CDR2 YSYEKL. The CDR3 spells CASSHWTSGSTDTQYF. The CDR3 coding sequence is TGCGCCAGCAGCCATTGGACTAGCGGGAGCACAGATACGCAGTATTTT.

This clonotype was seen only a few times. J is TRBJ1-2 and V is TRBV4-2; D might be TRBD1 (6 bases). Deletions cut 3 bases from V and 4 bases from J, with 12 bases between. The CDR3 covers 14 residues. CDR1 is LGHNA and CDR2 is YNFKEQ in the germline V gene. DNA of the CDR3: TGTGCCAGCAGCCAGACCCTAGGGGGCTATGGCTACACCTTC. It encodes CASSQTLGGYGYTF.

This clonotype was seen more than once but under ten times. The rearrangement joins TRBV29-1 to TRBJ2-5, with D unclear. Gene TRBJ2-7 matches the end of the DNA better, so the J call may be wrong. The CDR3 is 12 amino acids. Germline V gene lookup returns CDR1 SQVTM and CDR2 ANQGSEA. The CDR3 region is CSGVSSANEQYF. CDR3 DNA sequence: TGCAGCGGTGTCTCCTCTGCCAACGAGCAGTACTTC.

J is TRBJ1-2 and V is TRBV4-2, with D maybe TRBD1 (5 bases). The CDR3 is 18 amino acids. Per germline, CDR1 LGHNA and CDR2 YNFKEQ. The germline V and J ends were trimmed by 0 bases and 4 bases, with 21 bases remaining between them. The CDR3 DNA reads as TGTGCCAGCAGCCAAGATGGGGGTGGACGGGGTAGAAGCTATGGCTACACCTTC. This encodes CASSQDGGGRGRSYGYTF.

This clonotype is a singleton in its sample. The V call is TRBV21-1, the J call TRBJ2-5; the table's D call, TRBD1, was not checked against the DNA. TRBV21-1 is assigned pseudogene status. This CDR3 is built from 16 residues. This CDR3 is CANITQGSGTRETQYF. CDR3 DNA: TGTGCCAACATAACCCAGGGGTCGGGAACTCGAGAGACCCAGTACTTC.

This CDR3 is CSARTGGMGYTF. The DNA of the CDR3 is TGCAGTGCTAGGACAGGGGGTATGGGCTACACCTTC. The chain is built from TRBV20-1 and TRBJ1-2, with 9 nucleotides matching TRBD1. The J segment lost 8 bases and the V segment lost 3 bases, leaving 4 bases of the junction unmatched. Germline assignment: CDR1 DFQATT and CDR2 SNEGSKA (reference sequence). CDR3 length: 12 amino acids.

There are a few counts of this clonotype. The chain carries TRBV4-1 and TRBJ2-7; 7 bases fit TRBD2. The CDR3 runs to 16 residues. CDR1 is MGHRA and CDR2 is YSYEKL in the germline V gene. V was clipped by 6 bases and J by 2 bases; unmatched bases: 13. DNA of the CDR3: TGCGCCAGCAGTACTCCCCCCCAGCGGGGTACCTACGAGCAGTACTTC. Translating gives CASSTPPQRGTYEQYF.

The chain carries TRBV29-1 and TRBJ2-4; 7 nucleotides match TRBD1. The J call may be incorrect, as the DNA end agrees better with TRBJ2-7. The CDR3 sequence is 13 residues long. Per germline, CDR1 SQVTM and CDR2 ANQGSEA. CDR3 DNA: TGCAGCATAAGGGGGCAGGGGAGCTACGAGCAGTACTTC. This codes for CSIRGQGSYEQYF.

J is TRBJ1-5 and V is TRBV6-1, with D maybe TRBD1 (5 bases). The CDR3 is 13 residues long. CDR1 is MNHNS, CDR2 SASEGT, per germline. Trimming took 3 bases from V and 6 from J, leaving 9 bases between them. CDR3 loop: CASSDQGGQPQHF. The CDR3 DNA sequence: TGTGCCAGCAGTGATCAGGGTGGTCAGCCCCAGCATTTT.

The J gene is TRBJ2-1, the V gene TRBV11-2; 7 bases are shared with TRBD1. The J call may be incorrect, as the DNA end agrees better with TRBJ2-7. The V gene's germline CDR1 is SGHAT and CDR2 FQNNGV. The CDR3 is 18 residues long. CDR3 protein: CASSLDRRGQSSYNEQYF. CDR3 bases: TGTGCCAGCAGCTTAGATCGTCGGGGACAGAGCTCCTACAATGAGCAGTACTTC.

This clonotype has only a few counts. This chain connects TRBV5-1 to TRBJ2-5; 7 bases match TRBD1. J gave up 4 bases and V 4 bases, and 10 bases lay outside the gene matches. The CDR3 covers 15 residues. Germline V lookup: CDR1 SGHRS, CDR2 YFSETQ. CDR3 DNA sequence: TGCGCCAGCAGCATACGACAGGGCGGAAGAGAGACCCAGTACTTC. Translated: CASSIRQGGRETQYF. Full variable domain (outside the CDR3, taken from reference TRBV5-1 and TRBJ2-5): KAGVTQTPRYLIKTRGQQVTLSCSPISGHRSVSWYQQTPGQGLQFLFEYFSETQRNKGNFPGRFSGRQFSNSRSEMNVSTLELGDSALYLCASSIRQGGRETQYFGPGTRLLVL.

The chain carries TRBV25-1 and TRBJ2-2, with a tentative D call TRBD1 (7 bases). Per germline, CDR1 MGHDK and CDR2 SYGVNS. Trimming shortened V by 8 bases and J by 3 bases, and 13 bases separated the two germline ends. This CDR3 has 14 amino acids. CDR3 residues: CASAQGGYTGELFF. CDR3 DNA sequence: TGTGCCAGCGCCCAGGGGGGATACACCGGGGAGCTGTTTTTT.

This sequence joins TRBV5-1 and TRBJ2-5; 7 bases map to TRBD1. The CDR3 sequence is 17 residues long. The ends lost 0 bases at V and 11 bases at J; junction bases unmatched: 19. Looked up from germline, CDR1 is SGHRS and CDR2 is YFSETQ. CDR3 sequence reads: CASSLVGQVKSVDEQYF. For the CDR3, the DNA is TGCGCCAGCAGCTTGGTTGGACAGGTAAAGAGTGTCGATGAGCAGTACTTC. Combining the CDR3 with reference TRBV5-1 and TRBJ2-5 gives the whole variable domain KAGVTQTPRYLIKTRGQQVTLSCSPISGHRSVSWYQQTPGQGLQFLFEYFSETQRNKGNFPGRFSGRQFSNSRSEMNVSTLELGDSALYLCASSLVGQVKSVDEQYFGPGTRLLVL.

CDR3 in amino acids: CASSPHPGTSRGLNYGYTF. The CDR3 region has the DNA TGTGCCAGCAGCCCCCACCCCGGGACCTCAAGGGGACTTAACTATGGCTACACCTTC. This chain connects TRBV7-9 to TRBJ1-2; D may be TRBD1 (5 bases). V lost 5 bases, J lost 1 base, and 26 bases lay in between. The germline CDR1 and CDR2 sequences are SEHNR and FQNEAQ (reference sequence). CDR3 length equals 19 residues.

The chain couples TRBV20-1 to TRBJ2-6, with D hard to call. The CDR3 spans 15 residues. The V end lost 3 bases, the J end lost 0 bases, and 9 bases lay between the germline ends. Per germline, CDR1 DFQATT and CDR2 SNEGSKA (reference sequence). As DNA, the CDR3 is TGCAGTGCTAGCCGACACTACTCTGGGGCCAACGTCCTGACTTTC. Translation: CSASRHYSGANVLTF.